This T cell receptor beta chain stems from a study of blood T cell repertoires in COVID-19. Source study methods: Counts of nucleated cells, estimated from reference gene primer amplification, were obtained. Sequencing was performed with immunoSEQ multiplex PCR; in TCRdb, only in-frame clones are kept and a portion is missing. V, J and clone size are those of that table, while D and trimming were read from the DNA. The sample has roughly 250,000 clones; around 90% are singletons. This CDR3 spans 11 amino acids. Trimming left V 3 bases short and J 6 bases short, with 6 bases between. Germline loops: CDR1 KGHSH, CDR2 LQKENI.

The V and J genes are TRBV18 and TRBJ2-7, with D hard to call. The sequencing sample was made of peripheral blood. The sequence came from a woman in her twenties or thirties with acute or convalescent COVID-19. The DNA for the CDR3 is TGTGCCAGCTCACCGGGCCTCGAGCAGTACTTC. Translation gives CASSPGLEQYF. Combining the CDR3 with reference TRBV18 and TRBJ2-7 gives the whole variable domain NAGVMQNPRHLVRRRGQEARLRCSPMKGHSHVYWYRQLPEEGLKFMVYLQKENIIDESGMPKERFSAEFPKEGPSILRIQQVVRGDSAAYFCASSPGLEQYFGPGTRLTVT.